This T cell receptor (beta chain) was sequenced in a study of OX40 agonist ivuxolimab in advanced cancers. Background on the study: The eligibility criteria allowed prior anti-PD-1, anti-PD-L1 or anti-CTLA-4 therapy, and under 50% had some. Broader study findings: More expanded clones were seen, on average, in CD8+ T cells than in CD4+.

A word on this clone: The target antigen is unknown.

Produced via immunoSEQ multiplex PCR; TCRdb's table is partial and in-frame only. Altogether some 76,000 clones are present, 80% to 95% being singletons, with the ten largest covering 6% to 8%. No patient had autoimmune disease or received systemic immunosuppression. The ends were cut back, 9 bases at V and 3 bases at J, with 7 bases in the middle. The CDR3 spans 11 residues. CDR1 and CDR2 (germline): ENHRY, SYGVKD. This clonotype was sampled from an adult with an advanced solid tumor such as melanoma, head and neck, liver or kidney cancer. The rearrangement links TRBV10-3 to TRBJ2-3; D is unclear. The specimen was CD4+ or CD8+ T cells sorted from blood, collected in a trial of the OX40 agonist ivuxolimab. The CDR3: CAILRTDTQYF. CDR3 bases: TGTGCCATATTACGGACAGATACGCAGTATTTT.